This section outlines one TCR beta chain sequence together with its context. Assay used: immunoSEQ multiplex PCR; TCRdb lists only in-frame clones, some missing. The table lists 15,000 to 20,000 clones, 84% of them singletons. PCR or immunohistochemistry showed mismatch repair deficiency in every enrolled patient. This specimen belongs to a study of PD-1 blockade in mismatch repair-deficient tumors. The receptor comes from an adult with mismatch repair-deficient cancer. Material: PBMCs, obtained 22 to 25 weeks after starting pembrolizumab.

For the CDR3, the DNA is TGTGCCATCAGGGCTCAGGCTAGCGGGAGCAACAATGAGCAGTTCTTC. This codes for CAIRAQASGSNNEQFF. The chain has TRBV10-3 and TRBJ2-1; 10 nucleotides align to TRBD2. This CDR3 is built from 16 residues. V shed 6 bases, J shed 5 bases, and the junction held 10 bases outside the gene matches. Germline V lookup: CDR1 ENHRY, CDR2 SYGVKD.